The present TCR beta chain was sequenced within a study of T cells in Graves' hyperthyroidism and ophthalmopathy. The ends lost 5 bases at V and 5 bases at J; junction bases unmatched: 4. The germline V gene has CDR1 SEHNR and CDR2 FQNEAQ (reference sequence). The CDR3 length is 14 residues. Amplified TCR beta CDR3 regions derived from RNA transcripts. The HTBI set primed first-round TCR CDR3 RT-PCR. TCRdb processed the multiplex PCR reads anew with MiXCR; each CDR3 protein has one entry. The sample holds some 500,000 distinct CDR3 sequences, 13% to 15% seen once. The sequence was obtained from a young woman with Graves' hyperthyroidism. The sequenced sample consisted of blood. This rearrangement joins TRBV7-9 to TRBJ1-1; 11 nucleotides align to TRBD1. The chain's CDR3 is CASSKRDRGTEAFF. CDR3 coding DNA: TGTGCCAGCAGCAAGAGGGACAGGGGGACTGAAGCTTTCTTT.